This TCR beta chain was captured by sequencing in a study of blood T cell repertoires in COVID-19. Overall study context: The samples span acute and convalescent COVID-19 from the United States, Italy and Spain. In each case, the material was cDNA or gDNA derived from T cells, B-cell-depleted T cells, or PBMCs.

The CDR3 is made up of 17 amino acids. The V and J ends lost 5 bases and 0 bases respectively, with 19 bases between them. Germline CDR1 reads MNHEY; CDR2 reads SMNVEV (reference sequence). Per the original methods: The assay estimated nucleated cells by amplifying reference gene primers. Sequencing was performed with immunoSEQ multiplex PCR; in TCRdb, only in-frame clones are kept and a portion is missing. D and trimming come from the DNA, and the V and J calls and clone size come from that table. The profile shows about 120,000 clones, approximately 90% of them singletons. The clonotype originates from a human donor with acute or convalescent COVID-19. The donor label of this sample is uncertain. Sequences were obtained from peripheral blood. The genes are TRBV27 and TRBJ1-2, with D possibly matching TRBD1 (6 bases). CDR3 coding DNA: TGTGCCAGCAGTACGGCGGCGGGAGAGGGGGCTAACTATGGCTACACCTTC. Its translation is CASSTAAGEGANYGYTF.